These T cell receptor beta chains were read from a single sample in a study of blood T cell repertoires in COVID-19. Some clones are missing from TCRdb's copy, which holds only in-frame ones; the method was immunoSEQ multiplex PCR. The sample includes more than 250,000 clones, around 90% of them seen just once. Sequencing was carried out using PBMCs or T cells enriched from blood (not recorded which). These receptors all stem from a woman between 18 and 29 years old with acute COVID-19. Each CDR3 is given with its conserved first and last residue. Each record gives: V gene, J gene, D gene, clone size, CDR3 DNA, CDR3 protein. The D gene is left open where the match is weak. Some rows mark clone size as missing; the rest say once, few, many or name a class of expanded clone.

v_gene: TRBV7-8; j_gene: TRBJ2-2; d_gene: -; abundance: -; CDR3nt: TGTGCCAGCAGCGCTCAGAGGGCGAACACCGGGGAGCTGTTTTTT; CDR3aa: CASSAQRANTGELFF
v_gene: TRBV5-1; j_gene: TRBJ2-1; d_gene: -; abundance: -; CDR3nt: TGCGCCAGCAGCTTCAGGGGCCCCTTTTCAAATGAGCAGTTCTTC; CDR3aa: CASSFRGPFSNEQFF
v_gene: TRBV11-2; j_gene: TRBJ2-1; d_gene: TRBD1; abundance: -; CDR3nt: TGTGCCAGCAGCTCTATAGGAGGGGACAGGGGGTTGGAGCAGTTCTTC; CDR3aa: CASSSIGGDRGLEQFF
v_gene: TRBV7-9; j_gene: TRBJ2-5; d_gene: -; abundance: once; CDR3nt: TGTGCCAGCAGCTTAGTCCGGACAGCTGCGACCCAGTACTTC; CDR3aa: CASSLVRTAATQYF
v_gene: TRBV6-1; j_gene: TRBJ1-5; d_gene: -; abundance: -; CDR3nt: TGTGCCAGCACCCAGGAGGGATTATTCAATCAGCCCCAGCATTTT; CDR3aa: CASTQEGLFNQPQHF
v_gene: TRBV9; j_gene: TRBJ1-2; d_gene: -; abundance: -; CDR3nt: TGTGCCAGCAGCGCTTCGGGGTATGGCTACACCTTC; CDR3aa: CASSASGYGYTF
v_gene: TRBV6-5; j_gene: TRBJ1-6; d_gene: -; abundance: -; CDR3nt: TGTGCCAGCCGACAGAATAATTCACCCCTCCACTTT; CDR3aa: CASRQNNSPLHF
v_gene: TRBV6-6; j_gene: TRBJ2-7; d_gene: -; abundance: -; CDR3nt: TGTGCCAGCCGACAGTCGGTGACTAGCGAGCAGTACTTC; CDR3aa: CASRQSVTSEQYF
v_gene: TRBV4-1; j_gene: TRBJ2-2; d_gene: TRBD2; abundance: -; CDR3nt: TGCGCCAGCAGCCAAGTGCTAGCGGGAGTCCACACCGGGGAGCTGTTTTTT; CDR3aa: CASSQVLAGVHTGELFF
v_gene: TRBV6-5; j_gene: TRBJ2-2; d_gene: TRBD2; abundance: -; CDR3nt: TGTGCCAGCCGGGGGGGGCAGGACACCGGGGAGCTGTTTTTT; CDR3aa: CASRGGQDTGELFF
v_gene: TRBV5-6; j_gene: TRBJ1-2; d_gene: -; abundance: -; CDR3nt: TGTGCCAGCAGCCGATTAAAGACAGACTATGGCTACACCTTC; CDR3aa: CASSRLKTDYGYTF
v_gene: TRBV24-1; j_gene: TRBJ2-3; d_gene: TRBD2; abundance: -; CDR3nt: TGTGCCACCAGTTCCTTAAATAGCGGGATCTCAGATACGCAGTATTTT; CDR3aa: CATSSLNSGISDTQYF
v_gene: TRBV7-2; j_gene: TRBJ1-5; d_gene: -; abundance: once; CDR3nt: TGTGCCAGCAGCTCGGACAGACGCAATCAGCCCCAGCATTTT; CDR3aa: CASSSDRRNQPQHF
v_gene: TRBV6-6; j_gene: TRBJ2-2; d_gene: -; abundance: -; CDR3nt: TGTGCCAGCAGTTCCGTTTTAACCGGGGAGCTGTTTTTT; CDR3aa: CASSSVLTGELFF
v_gene: TRBV27; j_gene: TRBJ2-3; d_gene: -; abundance: -; CDR3nt: TGTGCCAGCAGTTTAAAGTGGACGGGAAGCCGAAACACAGATACGCAGTATTTT; CDR3aa: CASSLKWTGSRNTDTQYF
v_gene: TRBV5-1; j_gene: TRBJ2-1; d_gene: TRBD2; abundance: few; CDR3nt: TGCGCCAGCAGCTTGGGACAGGGACTAGCGGAAATTAACAATGAGCAGTTCTTC; CDR3aa: CASSLGQGLAEINNEQFF
v_gene: TRBV14; j_gene: TRBJ2-1; d_gene: -; abundance: -; CDR3nt: TGTGCCAGCAGCCAAGTGACCGCAGGTTCCTACAATGAGCAGTTCTTC; CDR3aa: CASSQVTAGSYNEQFF
v_gene: TRBV5-1; j_gene: TRBJ2-3; d_gene: TRBD1; abundance: -; CDR3nt: TGCGCCAGCGGCTCCGGGACAGCCCCCCTTTTTGGTACGCAGTATTTT; CDR3aa: CASGSGTAPLFGTQYF
v_gene: TRBV3-1/TRBV3-2; j_gene: TRBJ1-5; d_gene: TRBD1; abundance: -; CDR3nt: TGTGCCAGCAGCCCCGACAGGGGGAATCAGCCCCAGCATTTT; CDR3aa: CASSPDRGNQPQHF
v_gene: TRBV27; j_gene: TRBJ2-1; d_gene: -; abundance: once; CDR3nt: TGTGCCAGTCCCCCCCGGGAGTTCTTC; CDR3aa: CASPPREFF
v_gene: TRBV4-2; j_gene: TRBJ2-5; d_gene: TRBD2; abundance: -; CDR3nt: TGTGCCAGCAGCTTTATAGCGGGGGCTGAAGAGACCCAGTACTTC; CDR3aa: CASSFIAGAEETQYF
v_gene: TRBV4-3; j_gene: TRBJ2-2; d_gene: TRBD1; abundance: -; CDR3nt: TGCGCCAGCAGCCAAGCGGAGGGGACAGGGGCTGACGGGGAGCTGTTTTTT; CDR3aa: CASSQAEGTGADGELFF
v_gene: TRBV12-3/TRBV12-4; j_gene: TRBJ1-2; d_gene: TRBD1; abundance: -; CDR3nt: TGTGCCAGCAGTCTTACAGGGGGCTCTGGCTACACCTTC; CDR3aa: CASSLTGGSGYTF
v_gene: TRBV18; j_gene: TRBJ2-7; d_gene: TRBD1; abundance: -; CDR3nt: TGTGCCAGCTCCCTTCGTCCCCCGACAGGGCCTTACTACGAGCAGTACTTC; CDR3aa: CASSLRPPTGPYYEQYF
v_gene: TRBV5-1; j_gene: TRBJ2-2; d_gene: TRBD1; abundance: -; CDR3nt: TGCGCCAGCAGCTTGAGTGGCGGGACAGGGGCGTTTTGGAACACCGGGGAGCTGTTTTTT; CDR3aa: CASSLSGGTGAFWNTGELFF
v_gene: TRBV7-2; j_gene: TRBJ2-7; d_gene: -; abundance: -; CDR3nt: TGTGCCAGCAGCCAAACTAGGAACTCCTACGAGCAGTACTTC; CDR3aa: CASSQTRNSYEQYF
v_gene: TRBV28; j_gene: TRBJ2-7; d_gene: TRBD2; abundance: -; CDR3nt: TGTGCCAGCAGTTTATGGAGCGGGAGGCAAATCTACGAGCAGTACTTC; CDR3aa: CASSLWSGRQIYEQYF
v_gene: TRBV4-2; j_gene: TRBJ1-2; d_gene: -; abundance: -; CDR3nt: TGTGCCAGCAGCCAAGTCGAGAGGGCTGGCTACACCTTC; CDR3aa: CASSQVERAGYTF
v_gene: TRBV7-9; j_gene: TRBJ2-1; d_gene: TRBD1; abundance: -; CDR3nt: TGTGCCAGCAGCTTGGGCAGGGGGCGAACAACGTACAATGAGCAGTTCTTC; CDR3aa: CASSLGRGRTTYNEQFF
v_gene: TRBV30; j_gene: TRBJ2-1; d_gene: -; abundance: -; CDR3nt: TGTGCCTGGGAGGGCGGGGTCTACAATGAGCAGTTCTTC; CDR3aa: CAWEGGVYNEQFF
v_gene: TRBV6-5; j_gene: TRBJ1-1; d_gene: -; abundance: -; CDR3nt: TGTGCCAGCAGTTACTCGGGGAGGGTTGGCACTGAAGCTTTCTTT; CDR3aa: CASSYSGRVGTEAFF
v_gene: TRBV5-1; j_gene: TRBJ2-7; d_gene: TRBD2; abundance: -; CDR3nt: TGCGCCAGCAGCTTAGGGACTAGCGGGAGCGGGTACGAGCAGTACTTC; CDR3aa: CASSLGTSGSGYEQYF
v_gene: TRBV10-3; j_gene: TRBJ2-5; d_gene: -; abundance: -; CDR3nt: TGTGCCATCAGTGAGTCGCGACTAACACAAGAGACCCAGTACTTC; CDR3aa: CAISESRLTQETQYF
v_gene: TRBV15; j_gene: TRBJ2-1; d_gene: TRBD2; abundance: -; CDR3nt: TGTGCCACCGGTGGGACTAGCGGGAATTACAATGAGCAGTTCTTC; CDR3aa: CATGGTSGNYNEQFF
v_gene: TRBV7-9; j_gene: TRBJ1-5; d_gene: -; abundance: -; CDR3nt: TGTGCCAGCAGCCCCGGGGATCAGCCCCAGCATTTT; CDR3aa: CASSPGDQPQHF
v_gene: TRBV6-5; j_gene: TRBJ1-1; d_gene: -; abundance: -; CDR3nt: TGTGCCAGCAGTTTATCTCCGGGACACCCCTCTGAAGCTTTCTTT; CDR3aa: CASSLSPGHPSEAFF
v_gene: TRBV11-2; j_gene: TRBJ2-1; d_gene: TRBD2; abundance: -; CDR3nt: TGTGCCAGCAAGGGGACTAGCGGGACGCTGATAGACAATGAGCAGTTCTTC; CDR3aa: CASKGTSGTLIDNEQFF
v_gene: TRBV7-8; j_gene: TRBJ1-3; d_gene: -; abundance: -; CDR3nt: TGTGCCAGCAGCCCCCGGGGTCAAGGGCACACCATATATTTT; CDR3aa: CASSPRGQGHTIYF
v_gene: TRBV30; j_gene: TRBJ2-2; d_gene: TRBD2; abundance: -; CDR3nt: TGTGCCTGGAGGAGCGGGAGGGGAACCGGGGAGCTGTTTTTT; CDR3aa: CAWRSGRGTGELFF
v_gene: TRBV19; j_gene: TRBJ2-1; d_gene: TRBD2; abundance: -; CDR3nt: TGTGCCAGTAGTATCCACGTGAGTAGCGGGAGAAATGAGCAGTTCTTC; CDR3aa: CASSIHVSSGRNEQFF
v_gene: TRBV3-1/TRBV3-2; j_gene: TRBJ1-4; d_gene: -; abundance: -; CDR3nt: TGTGCCAGCAGCGAAGAACTCCGGGACATTGATGAAAAACTGTTTTTT; CDR3aa: CASSEELRDIDEKLFF
v_gene: TRBV6-4; j_gene: TRBJ2-1; d_gene: TRBD2; abundance: few; CDR3nt: TGTGCCAGCAGTCCCACGGGGACTAGCGGGAGTGATGAGCAGTTCTTC; CDR3aa: CASSPTGTSGSDEQFF
v_gene: TRBV6-2/TRBV6-3; j_gene: TRBJ2-7; d_gene: -; abundance: -; CDR3nt: TGTGCCAGCAGTTACCGCCGCGGCGAGCAGTACTTC; CDR3aa: CASSYRRGEQYF
v_gene: TRBV9; j_gene: TRBJ2-3; d_gene: TRBD2; abundance: -; CDR3nt: TGTGCCAGCAGCTTCGGGACTAGCGGGAGGAGCACAGATACGCAGTATTTT; CDR3aa: CASSFGTSGRSTDTQYF
v_gene: TRBV30; j_gene: TRBJ1-5; d_gene: TRBD1; abundance: -; CDR3nt: TGTGCCTGGAGTGGACAGGGCATTCAGCCCCAGCATTTT; CDR3aa: CAWSGQGIQPQHF
v_gene: TRBV18; j_gene: TRBJ2-7; d_gene: -; abundance: -; CDR3nt: TGTGCCAGCTCCCGACCTCCAGGATCCTACGAGCAGTACTTC; CDR3aa: CASSRPPGSYEQYF
v_gene: TRBV18; j_gene: TRBJ2-7; d_gene: -; abundance: -; CDR3nt: TGTGCCAGCTCACCAGCGACAGCTTACGAGCAGTACTTC; CDR3aa: CASSPATAYEQYF
v_gene: TRBV5-1; j_gene: TRBJ1-6; d_gene: TRBD1; abundance: -; CDR3nt: TGCGCCAGCAGCCCGGGACAGCAGTATTCACCCCTCCACTTT; CDR3aa: CASSPGQQYSPLHF
v_gene: TRBV18; j_gene: TRBJ2-7; d_gene: -; abundance: few; CDR3nt: TGTGCCAGCTCACCACAGGGGGGGGCAGGTTTCTCCTACGAGCAGTACTTC; CDR3aa: CASSPQGGAGFSYEQYF
v_gene: TRBV19; j_gene: TRBJ2-2; d_gene: TRBD1; abundance: -; CDR3nt: TGTGCCAGTAGGGACAGGGGAATCAAAAACACCGGGGAGCTGTTTTTT; CDR3aa: CASRDRGIKNTGELFF
v_gene: TRBV6-2/TRBV6-3; j_gene: TRBJ2-7; d_gene: -; abundance: -; CDR3nt: TGTGCCAGCAGTTACTCAGGAGGGGTTGAGCAGTACTTC; CDR3aa: CASSYSGGVEQYF